This is a list of T cell receptor beta chains from one sample in a study of T cells in Graves' hyperthyroidism and ophthalmopathy. TCRdb analysed the multiplex PCR reads with MiXCR anew, one entry per CDR3 protein. Of about 400,000 distinct CDR3 sequences in the sample, roughly 15% are singletons; the top ten hold roughly 19%. Sequenced sample: blood. The receptors shown here come from an older woman with Graves' ophthalmopathy. CDR3s include the opening cysteine and the closing phenylalanine or tryptophan. A D gene is named only where the DNA matches it firmly. Clone size is not always given. Where it is, it says once, few, many or a class for expanded clones.

>.|TRBV12-3/TRBV12-4|.|TRBJ2-3
TGTGCCAGCAAGATAGCGGAGGCCACAGATACGCAGTATTTT
CASKIAEATDTQYF
>few|TRBV27|.|TRBJ1-6
TGTGCCAGCAGTCCCCGAGGGGGGCGATATAATTCACCCCTCCACTTT
CASSPRGGRYNSPLHF
>many|TRBV13|.|TRBJ2-1
TGTGCCAGCAGCACAAGCGGTAGACCCTACAATGAGCAGTTCTTC
CASSTSGRPYNEQFF
>many|TRBV5-1|.|TRBJ2-7
TGCGCCAGCAGCTTGACAGGGCACTCCTACGAGCAGTACTTC
CASSLTGHSYEQYF
>few|TRBV20-1|TRBD2|TRBJ2-1
TGCAGTGCTAACCGGGGGGAGGGCGATAATGAGCAGTTCTTC
CSANRGEGDNEQFF
>.|TRBV19|.|TRBJ1-5
TGTGCCACCGACTGGGGTGGAAATCAGCCCCAGCATTTT
CATDWGGNQPQHF
>few|TRBV28|TRBD1|TRBJ1-6
TGTGCCAGCGGACCGGGACAGGGGGGTTCACCCCTCCACTTT
CASGPGQGGSPLHF
>many|TRBV5-1|TRBD2|TRBJ2-7
TGCGCCAGCAGCCGGGGGGGCGAGGAGTCCTACGAGCAGTACTTC
CASSRGGEESYEQYF
>.|TRBV2|.|TRBJ2-7
TGTGCCAGCAGTGCAGGACACGAGGGAGAGCAGTACTTC
CASSAGHEGEQYF
>.|TRBV28|.|TRBJ2-3
TGTGCCAGCACCCCCCCTGGGTACTCTTACACAGATACGCAGTATTTT
CASTPPGYSYTDTQYF
>.|TRBV7-8|.|TRBJ1-3
TGTGCCAGCAGCTTAAATGGAAACACCATATATTTT
CASSLNGNTIYF
>many|TRBV11-2|TRBD1|TRBJ2-7
TGTGCCAGCAGCTACGGACAGGGGGCTAACTACGAGCAGTACTTC
CASSYGQGANYEQYF
>few|TRBV7-6|.|TRBJ2-5
TGTGCCAGCAGCCCTAACAGGGTTGGGACCCAGTACTTC
CASSPNRVGTQYF
>few|TRBV9|TRBD2|TRBJ2-1
TGTGCCAGCAGCCCCAGCCAGGGCGGGAGCGCTTACAATGAGCAGTTCTTC
CASSPSQGGSAYNEQFF
>.|TRBV20-1|.|TRBJ1-2
TGCAGTGCTGAGGTTACCCCTAGGTCTGGCTACACCTTC
CSAEVTPRSGYTF
>few|TRBV5-5|TRBD1|TRBJ2-7
TGTGCCAGCAGCTTCAGGGGGACAGGGGCGGGGGTGGAGCAGTACTTC
CASSFRGTGAGVEQYF
>many|TRBV7-9|.|TRBJ2-7
TGTGCCAGCAGCTTAGGTCAGAAGTACGAGCAGTACTTC
CASSLGQKYEQYF
>many|TRBV7-9|.|TRBJ2-1
TGTGCCAGCAGCTACGAGGATGAGCAGTTCTTC
CASSYEDEQFF
>many|TRBV29-1|TRBD2|TRBJ2-3
TGCAGCGTTACGACACTAGCGGGAGCTGGAGATACGCAGTATTTT
CSVTTLAGAGDTQYF
>many|TRBV20-1|.|TRBJ2-1
TGCAGTGCAGGACGTCCTGGAGGTGAGCAGTTCTTC
CSAGRPGGEQFF
>many|TRBV7-2|.|TRBJ2-7
TGTGCCAGCAGCGTGCTCGACAGTGCTCCCTACGAGCAGTACTTC
CASSVLDSAPYEQYF
>.|TRBV7-8|TRBD1|TRBJ1-5
TGTGCCAGCAGCCCAAATGACAGGGAACGCAATCAGCCCCAGCATTTT
CASSPNDRERNQPQHF
>many|TRBV3-1|.|TRBJ1-5
TGTGCCAGCAGCCACGGACTGGGATCTTCGCCCCAGCATTTT
CASSHGLGSSPQHF
>many|TRBV29-1|TRBD1|TRBJ2-3
TGCAGCGAGTTTGACAGGGGGCGAAATAAGCAGTATTTT
CSEFDRGRNKQYF
>.|TRBV19|.|TRBJ1-5
TGTGCCAGTAGTATTCATCCGGGGCCCCAGCATTTT
CASSIHPGPQHF
>many|TRBV20-1|.|TRBJ2-4
TGCAGTGCTAGAGGGGCGGGAAACAAAAACATTCAGTACTTC
CSARGAGNKNIQYF
>.|TRBV20-1|.|TRBJ1-1
TGCAGTGCTCCCGTTGGGAACACTGAAGCTTTCTTT
CSAPVGNTEAFF
>.|TRBV19|TRBD1|TRBJ2-7
TGTGCCAGTAGTCTCAGGGGGCGCTCCGACGAGCAGTACTTC
CASSLRGRSDEQYF
>many|TRBV6-1|.|TRBJ1-5
TGTGCCAGCAGTGAGACAGTACGGAATCAGCCCCAGCATTTT
CASSETVRNQPQHF
>many|TRBV5-1|TRBD1|TRBJ2-7
TGCGCCAGCAGCCCGGGACAGGGGGAGGCCGAGCAGTACTTC
CASSPGQGEAEQYF
>few|TRBV6-2/TRBV6-3|.|TRBJ1-3
TGTGCCAGCAGTTACGAGTCCGGGGGGTTTCGGTCTGGAAACACCATATATTTT
CASSYESGGFRSGNTIYF
>many|TRBV20-1|.|TRBJ2-2
TGCAGTTCCTCTCTGGGTGGCACCGGGGAGCTGTTTTTT
CSSSLGGTGELFF
>many|TRBV7-3|TRBD2|TRBJ2-1
TGTGCCAGCAGCGCAAACTCCTTAGCGGGAGGTTCCTACAATGAGCAGTTCTTC
CASSANSLAGGSYNEQFF
>many|TRBV5-1|TRBD2|TRBJ2-1
TGCGCCAGCAGCTCAGCGGGAGGCTACAATGAGCAGTTCTTC
CASSSAGGYNEQFF
>many|TRBV5-1|.|TRBJ1-2
TGCGCCAGCAGCTTGCGTCATTACTATGGCTACACCTTC
CASSLRHYYGYTF
>many|TRBV20-1|TRBD2|TRBJ2-1
TGCAGTGCCCCTAGCGGTTACAATGAGCAGTTCTTC
CSAPSGYNEQFF
>.|TRBV19|.|TRBJ2-2
TGTGCCAGTAGGCTAGACAGCAGCACCGGGGAGCTGTTTTTT
CASRLDSSTGELFF
>.|TRBV30|TRBD1|TRBJ2-1
TGTGCCTGGAGTTTGGGACTCGGGACAGGGTCAAATGAGCAGTTCTTC
CAWSLGLGTGSNEQFF
>few|TRBV7-3|.|TRBJ2-1
TGTGCCAGCAGCCGGGAGCGCAGCTCCTACAATGAGCAGTTCTTC
CASSRERSSYNEQFF
>many|TRBV27|TRBD1|TRBJ2-7
TGTGCCAGCAGCTGGACAGGGGGCAGCTACGAGCAGTACTTC
CASSWTGGSYEQYF
>many|TRBV20-1|.|TRBJ1-2
TGCAGTGCTAGTGGGGGGGAAGGCTACACCTTC
CSASGGEGYTF
>many|TRBV6-1|TRBD1|TRBJ1-5
TGTGCCAGCAGTCGGGACAGGGGAGCGAACCAGCCCCAGCATTTT
CASSRDRGANQPQHF
>many|TRBV29-1|TRBD2|TRBJ2-1
TGCAGCGTAGAGGGAGGGTCGAGCTCCTACAATGAGCAGTTCTTC
CSVEGGSSSYNEQFF
>.|TRBV7-9|.|TRBJ1-5
TGTGCCAGCAGCTTAATTGGTGCCCAGCCCCAGCATTTT
CASSLIGAQPQHF
>.|TRBV27|.|TRBJ2-7
TGTGCCAGCAGTTTAGGGCAACCCGGGACTCCAACCTACGAGCAGTACTTC
CASSLGQPGTPTYEQYF
>few|TRBV5-5|TRBD2|TRBJ2-5
TGTGCCAGCACGCCGGGGGGGGACTCACAAGGGGAGACCCAGTACTTC
CASTPGGDSQGETQYF
>.|TRBV9|.|TRBJ2-3
TGTGCCAGCAGCGTAGCCGGGGCGGGAGATACGCAGTATTTT
CASSVAGAGDTQYF
>many|TRBV12-3/TRBV12-4|.|TRBJ1-4
TGTGCCAGCAGTTTGTACGGGGAAAAACTGTTTTTT
CASSLYGEKLFF
>.|TRBV28|TRBD1|TRBJ2-5
TGTGCCAGCAGCAACCGGGACAGCTTTCAAGAGACCCAGTACTTC
CASSNRDSFQETQYF
>few|TRBV29-1|.|TRBJ2-7
TGCAGCGTTTTTGCCGGGGCTTTTCCGGGGGAGCAGTACTTC
CSVFAGAFPGEQYF
>many|TRBV2|.|TRBJ2-4
TGTGCCAGCAGTTCCAGTACAGGCAAAAACATTCAGTACTTC
CASSSSTGKNIQYF
>.|TRBV7-3|.|TRBJ2-7
TGTGCCAGCAGCTTAACGGGGGGGCGGGGCGAGCAGTACTTC
CASSLTGGRGEQYF
>.|TRBV20-1|.|TRBJ1-5
TGCAGTGCTAGTTCTATACAGAGCAATCAGCCCCAGCATTTT
CSASSIQSNQPQHF
>many|TRBV11-2|TRBD1|TRBJ2-5
TGTGCCAGCAGCGCGGGACAGGCGGAGACCCAGTACTTC
CASSAGQAETQYF